This T cell receptor (beta chain) was retrieved from a study of OX40 agonist ivuxolimab in advanced cancers. Germline V gene data show CDR1 as LNHDA and CDR2 as SQIVND (reference sequence). V shed 7 bases and J 1 base; nucleotides not matched to a gene: 5. The CDR3 extends over 15 amino acids. Libraries were prepared by immunoSEQ multiplex PCR; TCRdb keeps only in-frame clonotypes and omits some of them. Of 45,000 to 60,000 clones listed, roughly three quarters are singletons. This sequence originates from an adult with an advanced solid tumor such as melanoma, head and neck, liver or kidney cancer. The V call is TRBV19, the J call TRBJ2-4, with 9 nucleotides matching TRBD1. Source: CD4+ or CD8+ T cells sorted from blood, taken in a trial of the OX40 agonist ivuxolimab. CDR3 protein: CASNAGTGAKNIQYF. The CDR3 DNA is TGTGCCAGTAACGCCGGGACAGGGGCCAAAAACATTCAGTACTTC.